This T cell receptor (beta chain) is from a study of T cells in Graves' hyperthyroidism and ophthalmopathy. In the study overall: Peripheral blood draws took place at initial diagnosis, ahead of any treatment.

RNA transcripts served as the template for amplifying TCR beta CDR3 regions. Initially, a first-round RT-PCR of the TCR CDR3 employed the HTBI primer set. MiXCR was run by TCRdb on the multiplex PCR reads, yielding one entry per CDR3 protein. This table holds hundreds of thousands of distinct CDR3 sequences, 13% found once. This clonotype turned up a few times. CDR1 and CDR2 from the germline V gene are ENHRY and SYGVKD. V was shortened by 3 bases and J by 12 bases, with 18 bases between the two germline ends. The CDR3 covers 13 residues. Stable Graves' hyperthyroidism denoted no ophthalmopathy progression over 18 months. Extraction of PBMCs used more than 8.5 ml of fresh peripheral blood.

This sequence originates from a young woman with Graves' hyperthyroidism. The sequencing sample was made of blood. This chain joins TRBV10-3 and TRBJ2-7, with TRBD2 as a possible D gene (6 bases). CDR3 sequence (DNA): TGTGCCATCAGTGATCGGGAGTCTAGCGATCGGTACTTC. This gives the protein CAISDRESSDRYF.